Shown below are 3 T cell receptor beta chains from a single sample sequenced in a study of cytomegalovirus exposure and HLA in healthy donors. The PCR ran on 60 Vbeta and 13 Jbeta primers. This table comes from immunoSEQ multiplex PCR, and its TCRdb copy is limited to in-frame clones, with some not included. In the table there are around 110,000 clones, 55% to 75% of which are singletons. Sequenced sample: PBMCs. The receptors originated from a young man in good health and CMV-seropositive.

The V call is TRBV25-1, the J call TRBJ2-1; 9 nucleotides align to TRBD2. This CDR3 region has 16 residues. CDR1 is MGHDK, CDR2 SYGVNS, per germline. Losses at the gene ends were 3 bases for V and 7 bases for J; bases not matched to a gene: 10. DNA for the CDR3: TGTGCCAGCAGTGAGCTCGGCGGGGGGGGCGTGAATGAGCAGTTCTTC. This sequence encodes CASSELGGGGVNEQFF.

V is TRBV28 and J is TRBJ2-1; 9 nucleotides align to TRBD2. The V and J ends lost 10 bases and 8 bases, in that order; junction bases with no gene match: 12. Looked up from germline, CDR1 is MDHEN and CDR2 is SYDVKM. The CDR3 is made up of 14 amino acids. In DNA form, the CDR3 reads TGTGCCACCCAGTTACCGGGACTAGCCTATGAGCAGTTCTTC. This translates into CATQLPGLAYEQFF.

The V call is TRBV11-1, the J call TRBJ2-7; weak D call: TRBD2 (5 bases). Looked up from germline, CDR1 is SGHAT and CDR2 is FQDESV (reference sequence). The CDR3 is 15 residues long. V shed 4 bases and J shed 2 bases, with 15 bases lying between them. In nucleotides, the CDR3 is TGTGCCAGCAGCTCAGAGGTCGGACTGACCTACGAGCAGTACTTC. Amino acid sequence: CASSSEVGLTYEQYF.